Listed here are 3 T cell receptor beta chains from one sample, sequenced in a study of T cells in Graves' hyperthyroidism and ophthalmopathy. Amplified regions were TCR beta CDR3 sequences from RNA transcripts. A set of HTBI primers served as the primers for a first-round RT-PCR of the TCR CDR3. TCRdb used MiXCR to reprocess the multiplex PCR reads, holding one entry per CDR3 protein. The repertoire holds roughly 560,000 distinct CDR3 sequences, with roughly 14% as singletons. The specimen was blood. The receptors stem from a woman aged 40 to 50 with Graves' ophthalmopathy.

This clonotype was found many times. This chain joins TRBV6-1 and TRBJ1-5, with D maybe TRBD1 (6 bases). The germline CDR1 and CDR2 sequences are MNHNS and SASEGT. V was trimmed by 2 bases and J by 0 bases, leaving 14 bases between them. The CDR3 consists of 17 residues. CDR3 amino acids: CASSESRGGYSNQPQHF. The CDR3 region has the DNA TGTGCCAGCAGTGAATCGCGAGGGGGTTATAGCAATCAGCCCCAGCATTTT.

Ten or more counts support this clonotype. The CDR3 nucleotides read TGTGCCAGCATCGCCACGGGGGGGTTGTCCTATAATTCACCCCTCCACTTT. Residues: CASIATGGLSYNSPLHF. This rearrangement joins TRBV6-1 to TRBJ1-6; maybe TRBD1 (5 bases). The CDR3 has 17 amino acids. Germline V lookup: CDR1 MNHNS, CDR2 SASEGT. V shed 7 bases and J shed 1 base, with 17 bases lying between them.

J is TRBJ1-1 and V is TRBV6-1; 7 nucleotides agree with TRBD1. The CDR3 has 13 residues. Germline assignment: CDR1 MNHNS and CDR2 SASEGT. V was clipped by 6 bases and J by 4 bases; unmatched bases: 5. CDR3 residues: CASSVGQSTEAFF. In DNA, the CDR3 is TGTGCCAGCAGCGTGGGACAGTCCACTGAAGCTTTCTTT.